This TCR beta chain comes out of a study of cytomegalovirus exposure and HLA in healthy donors. Notes on this clone: Its antigen remains unknown.

It was with 60 Vbeta and 13 Jbeta primers that the PCR ran. The table came from immunoSEQ multiplex PCR; TCRdb's copy has only in-frame clones and leaves some out. The sample includes almost 200,000 clones, approximately 85% of them seen just once. Overall study results and limits: It was assumed in the presence/absence analyses that sequencing depth was roughly uniform across donors.

The CDR3 runs to 15 residues. The V end lost 4 bases, the J end lost 7 bases, and 17 bases lay between the germline ends. Per germline, CDR1 LGHNA and CDR2 YSLEER. This clonotype was obtained from a woman aged 45 to 65 in good health and CMV-seronegative. The specimen sequenced was PBMCs. The rearrangement links TRBV4-3 to TRBJ2-1; TRBD1 might be the D (6 bases). The CDR3 nucleotides are TGCGCCAGCAGCCCACTCGGGCAGGGGATAAATGAGCAGTTCTTC. This sequence encodes CASSPLGQGINEQFF.